These 5 T cell receptor beta chains share one sample of origin, sequenced in a study of blood T cell repertoires in COVID-19. Libraries were prepared by immunoSEQ multiplex PCR; TCRdb keeps only in-frame clonotypes and omits some of them. This sample yields about 250,000 clones, of which roughly nine tenths are seen a single time; approximately 3% belongs to the top ten. The sample comprised PBMCs or T cells enriched from blood (not recorded which). The receptors were sampled from a woman aged 45-59 years who had recovered from COVID-19.

V is TRBV7-9 and J is TRBJ2-2; tentatively, D is TRBD1 (6 bases). CDR1 is SEHNR, CDR2 FQNEAQ, per germline (reference sequence). There are 15 residues in the CDR3. V lost 3 bases to trimming and J lost 6 bases, with 14 bases between them. CDR3 sequence (DNA): TGTGCCAGCAGCTTTCGCGAAACAGGGCCCGGGGAGCTGTTTTTT. It specifies CASSFRETGPGELFF.

This clone appeared once. V and J are TRBV9 and TRBJ2-7, with TRBD2 matching 10 bases. This CDR3 is built from 15 residues. The germline CDR1 and CDR2 sequences are SGDLS and YYNGEE. J gave up 4 bases and V 4 bases, and 8 bases lay outside the gene matches. The CDR3 DNA reads as TGTGCCAGCAGCAAATCTAGCGGGAGCTCTTACGAGCAGTACTTC. Translating gives CASSKSSGSSYEQYF.

The chain uses TRBV7-2 and TRBJ2-7; 9 bases align to TRBD2. Germline values: CDR1 SGHTA, CDR2 FQGNSA. The CDR3 has 15 amino acids. V lost 6 bases and J lost 2; bases outside the gene matches: 8. The CDR3 coding sequence is TGTGCCAGCAGGAAACCCGGGACTAGCACCTACGAGCAGTACTTC. Its translation: CASRKPGTSTYEQYF.

CDR3 protein: CASSQPPPLQETQYF. The CDR3 nucleotides are TGTGCCAGCAGCCAACCCCCCCCGCTTCAGGAGACCCAGTACTTC. The chain joins TRBV5-5 to TRBJ2-5; D remains unclear. Germline assignment: CDR1 SGHKS and CDR2 YYEKEE (reference sequence). Trimming left V 4 bases short and J 5 bases short, with 18 bases between. This CDR3 comprises 15 residues. Using reference TRBV5-5 and TRBJ2-5 for the parts outside the CDR3, the full variable domain is DAGVTQSPTHLIKTRGQQVTLRCSPISGHKSVSWYQQVLGQGPQFIFQYYEKEERGRGNFPDRFSARQFPNYSSELNVNALLLGDSALYLCASSQPPPLQETQYFGPGTRLLVL.

V gene TRBV28 combines with J gene TRBJ1-2, with 11 bases matching TRBD1. Germline V gene lookup returns CDR1 MDHEN and CDR2 SYDVKM. V shed 2 bases and J 1 base; nucleotides not matched to a gene: 9. The CDR3 sequence is 18 residues long. CDR3 in amino acids: CASSLSRTGGPFNYGYTF. The CDR3 region has the DNA TGTGCCAGCAGTTTAAGTCGGACAGGGGGCCCATTTAACTATGGCTACACCTTC.